This T cell receptor (beta chain) stems from a study of T cell responses to AZD1222 COVID-19 vaccine. The study's findings and limits: Scientists sampled the repertoires only once the peak T cell response had passed. Baseline seropositivity characterized only six AZD1222 recipients. Spike as a whole was targeted by vaccine-associated CD4 TCRs, dominant at 160-218 and 743-854.

Points on this clone: Antigen: not known.

Profiling relied on immunoSEQ multiplex PCR, and the TCRdb table lists in-frame clones only, not all of them. The sample holds about 170,000 clones, roughly 89% seen once. Here the sequenced sample was peripheral blood, taken on day 0 of AZD1222 vaccination. This clonotype was obtained from an adult in good health.

CDR3 amino acids: CAWDTGSAGNTIYF. CDR3 DNA: TGTGCCTGGGATACAGGGTCAGCTGGAAACACCATATATTTT. The chain links TRBV30 to TRBJ1-3, with TRBD1 as a possible D gene (6 bases). Looked up from germline, CDR1 is GTSNPN and CDR2 is SVGIG (reference sequence). With 5 bases removed from V and 2 bases from J, the gap between germline ends came to 13 bases. The CDR3 is 14 residues long.